These 17 T cell receptor beta chains originate from one sample sequenced in a study of sequential checkpoint blockade in melanoma. The treatment here: randomized to nivolumab then ipilimumab (arm A) or the reverse (arm B). The protocol was immunoSEQ multiplex PCR, while the TCRdb copy is restricted to in-frame clones and leaves out a portion. The data hold 15,000 to 25,000 clones, with roughly 82% observed a single time. Sequencing used CD8+ T cells sorted from blood (inferred from file names), obtained from a patient given nivolumab and ipilimumab in sequence. These receptors all stem from a human donor with melanoma.

This clone was observed a few times. The chain combines TRBV29-1 with TRBJ2-7; D perhaps matches TRBD1 (5 bases). CDR3 size: 12 residues. V shed 7 bases and J shed 6 bases, with 16 bases lying between them. CDR1 is SQVTM, CDR2 ANQGSEA, per germline. The CDR3 coding sequence is TGCAGCGCCGTGAGTGCAGGGATCGAGCAGTACTTC. It yields the protein CSAVSAGIEQYF.

This chain links TRBV4-3 with TRBJ1-1; D not certain. The V end lost 1 base, the J end lost 4 bases, and 16 bases lay between the germline ends. The germline CDR1 and CDR2 sequences are LGHNA and YSLEER. CDR3 length: 16 residues. Written as DNA, the CDR3 is TGCGCCAGCAGCCAAGTCGGGTTGGGTGAGGGCACTGAAGCTTTCTTT. Translated: CASSQVGLGEGTEAFF.

This clone has a single count. The chain has TRBV6-5 and TRBJ1-2, with 7 bases aligning to TRBD1. The CDR3 loop spans 11 amino acids. V shed 8 bases, J shed 6 bases, and the junction held 3 bases outside the gene matches. Germline V gene sequence: CDR1 MNHEY, CDR2 SVGAGI. This CDR3 is CASARGDGYTF. In DNA, the CDR3 is TGTGCCAGCGCCAGGGGGGATGGCTACACCTTC.

This clone was detected once. The rearrangement links TRBV5-6 to TRBJ2-7; the D gene is possibly TRBD1 (6 bases). The CDR3 spans 14 residues. The ends were cut back, 0 bases at V and 2 bases at J, with 9 bases in the middle. The germline CDR1 and CDR2 sequences are SGHDT and YYEEEE. The CDR3 here is CASSLGAGAYEQYF. CDR3 nucleotide sequence: TGTGCCAGCAGCTTGGGGGCAGGGGCCTACGAGCAGTACTTC.

This rearrangement joins TRBV6-1 to TRBJ2-5; D is undetermined. This CDR3 region has 14 residues. Per germline, CDR1 MNHNS and CDR2 SASEGT. Trimming stripped 2 bases from V and 2 bases from J, with 9 bases between. The CDR3 sequence: CASSEKTVQETQYF. In DNA form, the CDR3 reads TGTGCCAGCAGTGAAAAAACAGTGCAAGAGACCCAGTACTTC.

V usage is TRBV6-6 and J usage is TRBJ1-2; weak D call: TRBD1 (5 bases). The CDR3 covers 15 residues. The V end lost 5 bases, the J end lost 8 bases, and 21 bases lay between the germline ends. Germline V gives CDR1 MNHNY, CDR2 SVGAGI (reference sequence). CDR3 bases: TGTGCCAGCAGTCAAACCCAAACCGACAGCAAGGGCTACACCTTC. Its protein product is CASSQTQTDSKGYTF.

The gene calls are TRBV2 and TRBJ2-7; possibly TRBD2 for D (7 bases). The V gene lost 3 bases and the J gene lost 0 bases, with 9 bases spanning the gap. The CDR3 sequence is 14 residues long. CDR1 and CDR2 from the germline V gene are SNHLY and FYNNEI. The CDR3 sequence is CASSERGHSYEQYF. Written as DNA, the CDR3 is TGTGCCAGCAGTGAGCGGGGGCACTCCTACGAGCAGTACTTC.

This chain's CDR3 is CASSLAGAHYNEQFF. CDR3 nucleotide sequence: TGTGCCAGCAGCTTAGCGGGGGCGCACTACAATGAGCAGTTCTTC. The V call is TRBV7-9, the J call TRBJ2-1, with D perhaps matching TRBD1 (6 bases). This CDR3 is built from 15 residues. V was cut by 0 bases and J by 3 bases, with 9 bases left in between. The V gene's germline CDR1 is SEHNR and CDR2 FQNEAQ (reference sequence).

This clone was detected only once. J is TRBJ1-6 and V is TRBV4-1; TRBD1 agrees at 9 bases. Trimming removed 3 bases from V and 4 bases from J; junction bases left unmatched: 4. CDR3 length: 16 amino acids. CDR1 is MGHRA, CDR2 YSYEKL, per germline. CDR3 region: CASSQRDRVYNSPLHF. CDR3 coding DNA: TGCGCCAGCAGCCAGCGGGACAGGGTTTATAATTCACCCCTCCACTTT.

About this clone itself: Its ends do not fully match the called genes, so a read error is possible. The V gene is TRBV5-8, the J gene TRBJ2-1, with 7 bases lining up with TRBD2. Germline V gives CDR1 SGHTS, CDR2 YDEGEE. The CDR3 runs 15 residues. The CDR3 here is CASSWEGEGYHEQFF. In DNA form, the CDR3 reads TGTGCCAGCAGCTGGGAAGGGGAGGGCTACCATGAGCAGTTCTTC.

V and J are TRBV11-2 and TRBJ2-7; TRBD1 might be the D (6 bases). From germline, CDR1 is SGHAT and CDR2 FQNNGV. The CDR3 runs to 14 residues. Trimming took off 4 bases at V and 3 bases at J, with 13 bases between the two ends. The CDR3 DNA sequence: TGTGCCAGCAGCTACGGTCCAGGGGACTACGAGCAGTACTTC. Residues: CASSYGPGDYEQYF.

The sample holds a few counts of this clone. The CDR3 bases are TGCGCCAGCAGCTCTCCTGGGGAGGGAGGTCCAGATACGCAGTATTTT. Residues: CASSSPGEGGPDTQYF. The V and J genes are TRBV4-1 and TRBJ2-3; 7 positions match TRBD2. CDR3 length: 16 amino acids. Germline V gene lookup returns CDR1 MGHRA and CDR2 YSYEKL. The junction had 12 bases not matched to a gene; V was cut back by 5 bases and J by 4 bases.

The chain combines TRBV6-4 with TRBJ2-2, with 11 bases identical to TRBD2. V lost 4 bases to trimming and J lost 5 bases; unmatched junction nucleotides: 12. Germline V gene lookup returns CDR1 MRHNA and CDR2 SNTAGT. CDR3 length: 18 residues. CDR3 amino acids: CASSVTRPSGGTTGELFF. The CDR3, as DNA: TGTGCCAGCAGTGTCACAAGACCTAGCGGGGGGACTACCGGGGAGCTGTTTTTT.

The V gene is TRBV9, the J gene TRBJ2-7; 7 positions agree with TRBD1. The CDR3 contains 15 residues. The J segment lost 3 bases and the V segment lost 3 bases, leaving 9 bases of the junction unmatched. Germline CDR1 is SGDLS and CDR2 is YYNGEE. CDR3 DNA: TGTGCCAGCAGCGCCCAGGGGGACATCCTCTACGAGCAGTACTTC. Protein: CASSAQGDILYEQYF.

The gene calls are TRBV7-9 and TRBJ1-2; the D gene is possibly TRBD1 (6 bases). This CDR3 region has 17 residues. Trimming took off 4 bases at V and 8 bases at J, with 26 bases between the two ends. Germline CDR1 is SEHNR and CDR2 is FQNEAQ (reference sequence). CDR3 nucleotides: TGTGCCAGCAGCTCAGGCTTCGACAGGTTCGGGCCAGCGGGCTACACCTTC. Encoded protein: CASSSGFDRFGPAGYTF.

The chain recombines TRBV27 with TRBJ1-1, with a weak D call TRBD1 (5 bases). Trimming took 6 bases from V and 4 from J, leaving 21 bases between them. CDR3 length equals 16 residues. The germline V gene has CDR1 MNHEY and CDR2 SMNVEV (reference sequence). CDR3 sequence: CASSARRGGAGTEAFF. The CDR3, as DNA: TGTGCCAGCAGCGCCCGTCGGGGAGGGGCGGGCACTGAAGCTTTCTTT.

CDR3 sequence reads: CASSFPGDYEQYF. The CDR3 coding sequence is TGTGCCAGCAGTTTCCCCGGGGACTACGAGCAGTACTTC. This chain connects TRBV2 to TRBJ2-7; maybe TRBD2 (5 bases). Germline values: CDR1 SNHLY, CDR2 FYNNEI. The CDR3 totals 13 residues. The ends were cut back, 5 bases at V and 3 bases at J, with 11 bases in the middle.